Listed below are T cell receptor beta chains from one sample, sequenced in a study of blood T cell repertoires in COVID-19. Repertoires were generated with immunoSEQ multiplex PCR, while TCRdb's copy carries only in-frame clones and drops some. The table includes 95,000 to 150,000 clones, roughly 84% detected once. Sequencing used PBMCs or T cells enriched from blood (not recorded which). The receptors shown here come from a woman aged 25 to 45 who had recovered from COVID-19. CDR3s include the opening cysteine and the closing phenylalanine or tryptophan. The D gene is left open where the match is weak. Clone size is not always given. Where it is, it says once, few, many or a class for expanded clones.

v_call cdr3_length d_call clone_size cdr3_aa
TRBV7-6 15 - - CASSPYSGSTDTQYF
TRBV7-3 16 TRBD2 - CASSLELAGAGETQYF
TRBV7-9 12 - - CASRGHNTEAFF
TRBV6-5 13 TRBD1 - CASFDRGNSPLHF
TRBV7-2 11 - - CASSPDRQQYF
TRBV6-5 12 - - CASRQGEVPLHF
TRBV7-3 14 - - CASSLSSSYNEQFF
TRBV18 16 TRBD1 - CASSPRETGANYGYTF
TRBV7-9 14 - - CASSLASGVGGYTF
TRBV27 13 - - CASSPWDLQTQYF
TRBV7-8 18 TRBD2 once CASSFFGVGTSGPYEQYF
TRBV2 17 TRBD2 - CASTPGLAGGGTDTQYF
TRBV12-3/TRBV12-4 11 - - CASRGGDGYTF
TRBV4-1 13 - - CASSRGPLSEQYF
TRBV6-5 13 TRBD1 - CASSRQGISPLHF
TRBV28 19 - - CASSSPVGGAISGANVLTF
TRBV19 14 - - CASSSQGSDKTQYF
TRBV9 13 - once CASSVTRTGELFF
TRBV18 14 - - CASSPGSSGNTIYF
TRBV5-1 15 TRBD1 - CASSSWTGGSYGYTF
TRBV27 16 - - CASSLRRDGGYNEQFF
TRBV3-1/TRBV3-2 14 - - CASSPRGFFNEQFF
TRBV20-1 11 - - CSARGGREQYF
TRBV19 16 TRBD1 - CASSIGGQGAGTEAFF
TRBV4-3 17 - many CASSQGNRVGSNSPLHF
TRBV2 15 TRBD2 - CASSVGGGPGDTQYF
TRBV6-4 15 TRBD1 - CASSDGTGNTGELFF
TRBV7-2 13 TRBD1 - CASSFDREAEAFF
TRBV5-8 15 - once CASSLGVYSNQPQHF
TRBV5-1 14 TRBD2 - CASSLGTSEETQYF
TRBV6-5 12 - - CASSRGDYGYTF
TRBV19 13 - - CASTSAANTEAFF
TRBV18 15 TRBD1 - CASSRGTGANQPQHF
TRBV3-1/TRBV3-2 15 - - CASSQDGAGINEQFF
TRBV6-4 16 - few CASSGPPGLETVWQYF
TRBV15 16 TRBD1 few CATSRDPGTGGSRLFF
TRBV10-1 13 TRBD1 - CASRTGSSYEQYF
TRBV30 18 - - CAWSSIKAPRGISHGYTF
TRBV2 14 TRBD2 once CASSELAGTYEQFF
TRBV27 15 - few CASSYRQEHNSPLHF
TRBV2 17 - - CASSEAPLAGSSYEQYF
TRBV3-1/TRBV3-2 15 - once CASSQTGTPYNEQFF
TRBV5-6 15 - - CASSFRGGNGGELFF
TRBV3-1/TRBV3-2 14 - - CASSPRQHYYGYTF
TRBV30 14 TRBD1 - CAWGQGVWNSPLHF
TRBV20-1 13 - - CSASPLRDSPLHF
TRBV11-2 16 TRBD2 few CASSLGAGGNQETQYF
TRBV28 14 TRBD1 - CASRYRGTRNTIYF
TRBV3-1/TRBV3-2 15 - - CASSAPGEMRNTIYF
TRBV15 16 TRBD1 - CATSPQPGQISYEQYF
TRBV4-1 14 TRBD1 - CASSTADRNYEQYF
TRBV28 15 TRBD1 many CASRTQGAGSAEAFF
TRBV6-4 14 - - CATSGGRDGDTQYF
TRBV7-3 14 TRBD1 once CASSARTGGTEAFF
TRBV19 16 - - CASRQLAGAHSEKLFF
TRBV28 15 TRBD2 - CASSPRDYSPGELFF
TRBV28 15 TRBD1 - CASSFRDSTTYEQYF
TRBV4-3 16 TRBD1 - CASSQDYGTGDNEQFF
TRBV12-3/TRBV12-4 13 - - CASSFSSTDTQYF
TRBV7-8 13 TRBD1 once CASSWTGADTQYF